These 22 T cell receptor beta chains were all obtained from the same sample, sequenced in a study of blood T cell repertoires in COVID-19. Data came from immunoSEQ multiplex PCR; TCRdb stores just in-frame clones and leaves some out. The table lists 110,000 to 150,000 clones, approximately 85% of them singletons. Sequenced material: peripheral blood. The origin of the receptors is a man aged 50 to 59 with acute or convalescent COVID-19.

The chain recombines TRBV10-3 with TRBJ2-7; 10 nucleotides line up with TRBD1. Germline-derived CDR1 and CDR2 are ENHRY and SYGVKD. The CDR3 totals 14 residues. Trimming at V came to 2 bases and at J to 6 bases, leaving 4 bases not matched to a gene. In DNA form, the CDR3 reads TGTGCCATCAGTGAGAGACAGGGGGCCCTCGAGCAGTACTTC. The encoded protein is CAISERQGALEQYF.

The V gene is TRBV5-1, the J gene TRBJ2-2; D is uncertain. The CDR3 has 15 residues. Looked up from germline, CDR1 is SGHRS and CDR2 is YFSETQ. Deletions cut 0 bases from V and 0 bases from J, with 6 bases between. Here the CDR3 DNA reads TGCGCCAGCAGCTTGGGCTACGCGAACACCGGGGAGCTGTTTTTT. Translating gives CASSLGYANTGELFF.

The chain joins TRBV27 to TRBJ1-2; 8 nucleotides agree with TRBD1. Germline lookup yields CDR1 MNHEY and CDR2 SMNVEV (reference sequence). The V segment lost 5 bases and the J segment 4 bases; nucleotides outside the gene matches: 6. CDR3 length equals 14 residues. The CDR3: CASSVTGGRYGYTF. The CDR3 DNA sequence: TGTGCCAGCAGTGTAACAGGGGGACGCTATGGCTACACCTTC.

The chain joins TRBV6-5 to TRBJ2-5; the D gene is possibly TRBD2 (5 bases). The V gene lost 2 bases and the J gene lost 5 bases, with 18 bases spanning the gap. The CDR3 is made up of 16 amino acids. Germline assignment: CDR1 MNHEY and CDR2 SVGAGI. CDR3 sequence: CASSYGMGAPRETQYF. DNA of the CDR3: TGTGCCAGCAGTTACGGGATGGGAGCCCCCCGGGAGACCCAGTACTTC.

The J gene is TRBJ2-1, the V gene TRBV5-1, with 7 nucleotides matching TRBD1. This CDR3 spans 15 amino acids. The trim removed 0 bases at V and 9 bases at J, leaving 9 bases unmatched. From germline, CDR1 is SGHRS and CDR2 YFSETQ. CDR3 in amino acids: CASSLDTGDYSEQFF. CDR3 nucleotides: TGCGCCAGCAGCTTGGATACAGGGGATTATTCTGAGCAGTTCTTC.

The chain combines TRBV5-1 with TRBJ1-2; no reliable D call. The CDR3 is 14 residues long. Germline V gene sequence: CDR1 SGHRS, CDR2 YFSETQ. V shed 0 bases and J shed 9 bases, with 15 bases lying between them. CDR3 coding DNA: TGCGCCAGCAGCTTGGGCATGGAGGTCGAGAGCTACACCTTC. Protein sequence: CASSLGMEVESYTF.

The chain uses TRBV9 and TRBJ1-1, with D hard to call. With 4 bases removed from V and 5 bases from J, the gap between germline ends came to 12 bases. CDR1 is SGDLS, CDR2 YYNGEE, per germline. The CDR3 loop spans 13 amino acids. The CDR3 reads CASSLLGGTEAFF. The CDR3 coding sequence is TGTGCCAGCAGCCTCCTCGGTGGTACTGAAGCTTTCTTT.

This clone was recorded only once. The chain uses TRBV9 and TRBJ2-7; 7 positions match TRBD2. The CDR3 has 15 amino acids. The germline V gene has CDR1 SGDLS and CDR2 YYNGEE. V gave up 2 bases and J gave up 2 bases; unmatched junction bases: 7. For the CDR3, the DNA is TGTGCCAGCAGCGTTGAGGGAGGGCCCACCTACGAGCAGTACTTC. It specifies CASSVEGGPTYEQYF.

The chain employs TRBV27 and TRBJ1-5; D gene uncertain. Germline CDR1 and CDR2: MNHEY and SMNVEV (reference sequence). V was trimmed by 3 bases and J by 3 bases, leaving 6 bases between them. The length of the CDR3 is 13 residues. CDR3 bases: TGTGCCAGCAGTTTTCTAGCCAATCAGCCCCAGCATTTT. Translation gives CASSFLANQPQHF.

This chain uses TRBV4-1 with TRBJ1-1; 8 bases fit TRBD1. Unmatched junction bases numbered 6, after V lost 3 bases and J lost 0 bases. From germline, CDR1 is MGHRA and CDR2 YSYEKL. The CDR3 runs to 16 residues. The CDR3 DNA sequence: TGCGCCAGCAGCCACCCGAACAGGGGGATGAACACTGAAGCTTTCTTT. This translates into CASSHPNRGMNTEAFF.

This chain links TRBV5-5 with TRBJ2-7, with D maybe TRBD2 (6 bases). With 4 bases removed from V and 3 bases from J, the gap between germline ends came to 14 bases. The CDR3 covers 14 residues. Germline CDR1 is SGHKS and CDR2 is YYEKEE (reference sequence). As DNA, the CDR3 is TGTGCCAGCAGCCCTGATCGGGGGTACTACGAGCAGTACTTC. Its protein is CASSPDRGYYEQYF.

This clone was detected only once. CDR3 sequence: CAWSPTGSLYGYTF. The CDR3 DNA sequence: TGTGCCTGGAGTCCGACAGGGTCCCTCTATGGCTACACCTTC. The chain employs TRBV30 and TRBJ1-2; 7 bases are a match to TRBD1. J was trimmed by 4 bases and V by 2 bases; bases with no gene match: 7. CDR1 and CDR2 (germline): GTSNPN, SVGIG (reference sequence). The CDR3 has 14 amino acids.

The chain is built from TRBV6-5 and TRBJ2-7; perhaps TRBD1 as D (5 bases). Germline CDR1 reads MNHEY; CDR2 reads SVGAGI. V was cut by 4 bases and J by 5 bases, with 12 bases left in between. The CDR3 loop spans 13 amino acids. In nucleotides, the CDR3 is TGTGCCAGCAGTTCTCAGGGAAACCACGAGCAGTACTTC. Amino acid sequence: CASSSQGNHEQYF.

The chain recombines TRBV20-1 with TRBJ2-7; D not certain. This CDR3 is 11 amino acids long. V lost 1 base and J 3 bases, leaving 4 bases between the germline ends. Germline values: CDR1 DFQATT, CDR2 SNEGSKA (reference sequence). The CDR3 reads CSARAGYEQYF. In nucleotides, the CDR3 is TGCAGTGCTAGAGCAGGCTACGAGCAGTACTTC.

This clone has more than one count but fewer than ten. The chain carries TRBV19 and TRBJ1-1; tentative D call: TRBD1 (6 bases). CDR1 and CDR2 from the germline V gene are LNHDA and SQIVND (reference sequence). This CDR3 comprises 14 residues. V shed 4 bases and J shed 6 bases, with 15 bases lying between them. CDR3 DNA sequence: TGTGCCAGTAGTAGTGCGAGGGGGAAGGCTGAAGCTTTCTTT. It translates to CASSSARGKAEAFF.

The gene calls are TRBV11-3 and TRBJ2-1; the match to TRBD1 covers 9 bases. This CDR3 is 15 amino acids long. Germline values: CDR1 SGHNT, CDR2 YENEEA. Germline trimming cut 8 bases from V and 8 bases from J; bases unmatched to any gene: 13. CDR3: CASRPRDRDSDEQFF. The CDR3, as DNA: TGTGCCAGCCGACCCCGGGACAGGGATAGCGATGAGCAGTTCTTC.

The chain uses TRBV4-1 and TRBJ2-7; a weak D match, TRBD2 (5 bases). The CDR3 runs to 14 residues. The germline gives CDR1 MGHRA, CDR2 YSYEKL. V lost 4 bases and J 0 bases, leaving 10 bases between the germline ends. DNA for the CDR3: TGCGCCAGCAGCCGCCTCGGGAACTCCTACGAGCAGTACTTC. This gives the protein CASSRLGNSYEQYF.

This chain uses TRBV30 with TRBJ2-5; 10 nucleotides agree with TRBD2. The germline V gene encodes CDR1 GTSNPN and CDR2 SVGIG (reference sequence). V was pared by 4 bases and J by 1 base, with 3 bases of the junction left unmatched. The CDR3 spans 14 residues. The CDR3 loop reads CAWNLAGVQETQYF. The CDR3 DNA sequence: TGTGCCTGGAACCTAGCGGGGGTCCAAGAGACCCAGTACTTC.

This chain links TRBV19 with TRBJ2-2, with 10 bases matching TRBD2. CDR1 is LNHDA, CDR2 SQIVND, per germline (reference sequence). The trim removed 7 bases at V and 7 bases at J, leaving 6 bases unmatched. The CDR3 runs to 14 residues. DNA of the CDR3: TGTGCCAGTAACAAGCTAGCGGGAGTCGGGGAGCTGTTTTTT. Translation gives CASNKLAGVGELFF.

This chain connects TRBV10-3 to TRBJ2-7, with TRBD2 matching 8 bases. The V segment lost 11 bases and the J segment 4 bases; nucleotides outside the gene matches: 10. CDR1 ENHRY and CDR2 SYGVKD come from the germline V gene. The CDR3 has 13 amino acids. Here the CDR3 reads CALSGGEGYEQYF. The CDR3 coding sequence is TGTGCCCTCTCCGGGGGGGAGGGTTACGAGCAGTACTTC.

This clone was counted a few times. The chain carries TRBV14 and TRBJ2-3; 13 bases map to TRBD2. This CDR3 is built from 16 residues. Trimming cost V 4 bases and J 1 base; bases outside gene matches: 2. Per the germline V gene, CDR1 is SGHDN and CDR2 is FVKESK. The CDR3 coding sequence is TGTGCCAGCAGCCCACTAGCGGGAGGGGGCACAGATACGCAGTATTTT. The encoded protein is CASSPLAGGGTDTQYF. Filled out from reference TRBV14 and TRBJ2-3, the complete variable domain reads EAGVTQFPSHSVIEKGQTVTLRCDPISGHDNLYWYRRVMGKEIKFLLHFVKESKQDESGMPNNRFLAERTGGTYSTLKVQPAELEDSGVYFCASSPLAGGGTDTQYFGPGTRLTVL.

The chain carries TRBV7-8 and TRBJ1-6; unclear D gene. This CDR3 comprises 13 residues. The germline CDR1 and CDR2 sequences are SGHVS and FQNEAQ. Written as DNA, the CDR3 is TGTGCTGGTCGGGAAGGGAACAATTCACCCCTCCACTTT. Translated, it gives CAGREGNNSPLHF. The complete variable domain, with remaining parts taken from reference TRBV7-8 and TRBJ1-6, reads GAGVSQSPRYKVAKRGQDVALRCDPISGHVSLFWYQQALGQGPEFLTYFQNEAQLDKSGLPSDRFFAERPEGSVSTLKIQRTQQEDSAVYLCAGREGNNSPLHFGNGTRLTVT.